Following are 10 T cell receptor beta chains from one sample sequenced in a study of STAT3 mutations in large granular lymphocyte leukemia. Their antigens are not known. Clones were sequenced by immunoSEQ multiplex PCR, and TCRdb holds only the in-frame ones, with some missing. This table has 6,000 to 9,500 clones, roughly 91% appearing once. Whole-study results and caveats: At least one immunodominant TCR beta clonotype appeared in every T-cell large granular lymphocyte leukemia patient.

Sequencing was performed on peripheral blood mononuclear cells. These receptors came from a man between 45 and 60 years old with T-cell large granular lymphocyte leukemia. Some clones in this sample may be carry-over from other donors' samples.

The chain recombines TRBV7-9 with TRBJ2-3; D is tentatively TRBD1 or TRBD2 (5 bases each). The germline V gene has CDR1 SEHNR and CDR2 FQNEAQ (reference sequence). The CDR3 spans 16 residues. The ends were cut back, 5 bases at V and 2 bases at J, with 17 bases in the middle. The CDR3 sequence is CASSPLGTLYTDTQYF. As DNA, the CDR3 is TGTGCCAGCAGCCCCCTGGGGACCCTTTACACAGATACGCAGTATTTT.

V gene TRBV30 combines with J gene TRBJ1-5, with a possible D match to TRBD1 (6 bases). The germline gives CDR1 GTSNPN, CDR2 SVGIG (reference sequence). The CDR3 spans 15 residues. Trimming took 3 bases from V and 0 from J, leaving 12 bases between them. This CDR3 is CAWSPRGASNQPQHF. The CDR3 DNA reads as TGTGCCTGGAGCCCCCGGGGGGCTAGCAATCAGCCCCAGCATTTT. Supplemented by reference TRBV30 and TRBJ1-5, the full variable domain reads SQTIHQWPATLVQPVGSPLSLECTVEGTSNPNLYWYRQAAGRGLQLLFYSVGIGQISSEVPQNLSASRPQDRQFILSSKKLLLSDSGFYLCAWSPRGASNQPQHFGDGTRLSIL.

The chain combines TRBV9 with TRBJ1-1; 7 bases are shared with TRBD1. V gave up 0 bases and J gave up 4 bases; unmatched junction bases: 6. CDR3 length: 15 amino acids. Germline V CDR1 and CDR2: SGDLS, YYNGEE. DNA of the CDR3: TGTGCCAGCAGCGTAGGGGCAGGGGGGGGCACTGAAGCTTTCTTT. It is translated as CASSVGAGGGTEAFF.

The chain links TRBV4-2 to TRBJ2-7; D is ambiguous. Germline V gene data show CDR1 as LGHNA and CDR2 as YNFKEQ. The germline V and J ends were trimmed by 2 bases and 0 bases, with 14 bases remaining between them. There are 16 residues in the CDR3. In DNA form, the CDR3 reads TGTGCCAGCAGCCAAATCGACGGAAAGAGCTCCTACGAGCAGTACTTC. Its protein is CASSQIDGKSSYEQYF.

The V and J genes are TRBV21-1 and TRBJ2-7; TRBD2, as called in the table, went unchecked against the DNA. TRBV21-1 is a pseudogene. The CDR3 covers 15 residues. Here the CDR3 reads CASRSRLAGSYEQYF. CDR3 DNA sequence: TGTGCCAGCCGTTCAAGACTAGCGGGTTCCTACGAGCAGTACTTC.

This chain joins TRBV5-6 and TRBJ1-1; D might be TRBD1 (6 bases). The CDR3 length is 14 residues. In germline, CDR1 is SGHDT, CDR2 YYEEEE. Trimming shortened V by 5 bases and J by 7 bases, and 18 bases separated the two germline ends. CDR3 DNA: TGTGCCAGCAGTTATCGTACGGGGACAATTGAAGCTTTCTTT. Encoded protein: CASSYRTGTIEAFF.

The V gene is TRBV4-1, the J gene TRBJ2-7; 7 nucleotides agree with TRBD2. The germline CDR1 and CDR2 sequences are MGHRA and YSYEKL. The V gene end was trimmed by 4 bases and the J gene end by 2 bases; junction bases not matched to a gene: 8. CDR3 length: 15 residues. DNA of the CDR3: TGCGCCAGCAGCCTGGGAGCGGCGGGGGCCTACGAGCAGTACTTC. Protein sequence: CASSLGAAGAYEQYF.

The gene calls are TRBV10-3 and TRBJ2-7; perhaps D is TRBD1 or TRBD2 (5 bases each). Germline values: CDR1 ENHRY, CDR2 SYGVKD. Trimming stripped 2 bases from V and 2 bases from J, with 10 bases between. The CDR3 spans 14 residues. This CDR3 is CAISEPGPTYEQYF. In nucleotides, the CDR3 is TGTGCCATCAGTGAGCCGGGACCCACCTACGAGCAGTACTTC.

The chain couples TRBV5-4 to TRBJ1-5; 7 bases align to TRBD1. The ends lost 4 bases at V and 11 bases at J; junction bases unmatched: 18. The CDR3 spans 16 residues. Germline assignment: CDR1 SGHNT and CDR2 YYREEE (reference sequence). The CDR3 nucleotides read TGTGCCAGCAGCCAAGATGGGTCAGGGGGACTAGGGGCCCAGCATTTT. This translates into CASSQDGSGGLGAQHF. The full variable domain, in which reference TRBV5-4 and TRBJ1-5 provide the parts outside the CDR3, is ETGVTQSPTHLIKTRGQQVTLRCSSQSGHNTVSWYQQALGQGPQFIFQYYREEENGRGNFPPRFSGLQFPNYSSELNVNALELDDSALYLCASSQDGSGGLGAQHFGDGTRLSIL.

This chain uses TRBV12-5 with TRBJ2-5, with 8 bases aligning to TRBD1. In germline, CDR1 is LGHNT, CDR2 FRNRAP. This CDR3 spans 13 amino acids. The V and J ends lost 8 bases and 7 bases, in that order; junction bases with no gene match: 9. In DNA, the CDR3 is TGTGCTAGTAGGGACAGGTCCCCTTCGACCCAGTACTTC. Protein: CASRDRSPSTQYF.